This TCR beta chain was sequenced during a study of graft-versus-host responses after intestinal transplantation. Study-wide background: Recipients got multivisceral, liver-intestinal, or isolated intestinal transplants. Every one of the recipients received anti-thymocyte globulin induction and afterwards took tacrolimus and steroids for around 3 years.

Produced via immunoSEQ multiplex PCR; TCRdb's table is partial and in-frame only. The data contain 80,000 or so clones, approximately 90% of them singletons. Study findings and constraints: Allografts of one patient group, those with graft-donor T cell macrochimerism, had high graft-versus-host to host-versus-graft clonal ratios. GvH clones were found in recipient marrow; some appeared first in ileum or blood.

V shed 5 bases and J shed 1 base, with 14 bases lying between them. Germline V lookup: CDR1 SGHAT, CDR2 FQNNGV. This CDR3 region has 16 residues. Concerning this clone itself: No antigen is known for it.

The TCR sequence derives from a human patient who received an intestinal transplant, so some T cells may come from the graft donor. The gene calls are TRBV11-2 and TRBJ1-4; possibly TRBD1 for D (5 bases). Sample: PBMCs, taken 98 days after intestinal transplantation. The CDR3 nucleotides read TGTGCCAGCAGCCACCCTGACGGGGGAACTAATGAAAAACTGTTTTTT. This sequence encodes CASSHPDGGTNEKLFF.